Detailed here is one T cell receptor beta chain. Its antigen is unknown. This entry belongs to a study of T cell clonotyping in hematopoietic cell transplantation. Broader study findings: Graft donor and pretransplant recipient Inverse Simpson Index values predicted broader posttransplant TCR diversity.

CDR1 and CDR2 from the germline V gene are SEHNR and FQNEAQ (reference sequence). CDR3 size: 14 residues. With 6 bases removed from V and 2 bases from J, the gap between germline ends came to 14 bases. The protocol was immunoSEQ multiplex PCR, while the TCRdb copy is restricted to in-frame clones and leaves out a portion. The sample has some 40,000 clones; about 93% are singletons. This receptor was identified in a woman aged 50 to 60 in good health. Some clones in this sample may be carry-over from other donors' samples. This rearrangement joins TRBV7-9 to TRBJ2-7, with a possible D match to TRBD1 (6 bases). The sequencing sample was made of peripheral blood mononuclear cells. CDR3 nucleotide sequence: TGTGCCAGCAGGCCACCCGGACAGACCTACGAGCAGTACTTC. Residues: CASRPPGQTYEQYF.